The entry below gives a single T cell receptor beta chain sequence along with its context. The antigen is undetermined. This entry comes from a study of CXCR3-negative and CXCR3-positive naive CD8 T cells. Points from the study as a whole: TRB CDR3s were more hydrophobic in CXCR3-positive than in CXCR3-negative naive cells. Within a donor, both naive subsets shared TRBV-TRBJ usage, unlike memory cells.

The CDR3 spans 15 residues. Cells classed as naive CD8+ T cells were CD45RO-CCR7+CD27+CD95-. The libraries of TRB cDNA were prepared using 5' RACE with UMI labels. Reprocessing the 5' RACE reads, TCRdb reports a single entry for every CDR3 protein and omits DNA. The listing records tens of thousands of distinct CDR3 sequences. This sequence originates from a human donor in good health. Some clones in this sample may be carry-over from other donors' samples. The chain recombines TRBV12-3 or TRBV12-4 with TRBJ2-1; TCRdb calls TRBD2, which cannot be checked without DNA. Sequenced: naive CXCR3+ CD8+ T cells from blood. As to subset: CD45RO-CCR7+CD27+CD95- naive CD8+ T cells expressing CXCR3 (TNR3+). Here the CDR3 reads CASSPTSGPYNEQFF.